This paragraph reports one TCR beta chain. No antigen is known for it. A read error may be the cause here, since a much bigger clone is one base away. The CDR3 covers 15 residues. Germline loops: CDR1 ENHRY, CDR2 SYGVKD. With 0 bases removed from V and 7 bases from J, the gap between germline ends came to 15 bases. This sample is drawn from a study of glioma-infiltrating T cells. Using RNA template, CDR3s of TCR alpha and beta were amplified with iRepertoire arm-PCR. TCRdb re-derived calls from the multiplex PCR reads in MiXCR, one entry per CDR3 protein. The sample records approximately 120,000 distinct CDR3 sequences, 25% to 30% being singletons. Regarding the study as a whole: Non-neoplastic patients had below-expected tissue-blood divergence, while all gliomas exceeded expectation.

The receptor was isolated from a human donor with low-grade glioma or glioblastoma, undergoing nonglioma brain surgery, or in good health (not recorded which). V and J are TRBV10-3 and TRBJ1-1; D may be TRBD1 (5 bases). Sequenced sample: glioma tissue, nonneoplastic brain tissue, or PBMCs (not recorded which). CDR3 sequence (DNA): TGTGCCATCAGTGAGTCGGGAAGGGGTTCCGGTGAAGCTTTCTTT. Amino acids: CAISESGRGSGEAFF.